The 10 T cell receptor beta chains reported below all come from one sample, sequenced in a study of T cell responses to AZD1222 COVID-19 vaccine. Clones were read by immunoSEQ multiplex PCR, and TCRdb kept only the in-frame ones, dropping some. This table has around 150,000 clones, 92% appearing once. The sample was peripheral blood, taken on day 0 of MenACWY control vaccination. All receptors come from an adult in good health.

In its sample, this clone was seen a few times. This chain joins TRBV6-5 and TRBJ2-7, with D uncertain. This CDR3 is 13 amino acids long. V was shortened by 4 bases and J by 3 bases, with 10 bases between the two germline ends. Per the germline V gene, CDR1 is MNHEY and CDR2 is SVGAGI. In DNA, the CDR3 is TGTGCCAGCAGTTTAGGGAATCGCTACGAGCAGTACTTC. It translates to CASSLGNRYEQYF.

Here the CDR3 DNA reads TGTGCCAGCAGTGTGGCGGGCCCCCGGGGGAACACTGAAGCTTTCTTT. It is translated as CASSVAGPRGNTEAFF. The chain uses TRBV6-1 and TRBJ1-1; D uncertain. Germline CDR1 is MNHNS and CDR2 is SASEGT. Trimming shortened V by 4 bases and J by 1 base, and 16 bases separated the two germline ends. The CDR3 spans 16 residues.

The V and J genes are TRBV12-3 or TRBV12-4 and TRBJ2-1; D is undetermined. CDR3 length equals 13 residues. Trimming took 3 bases from V and 4 from J, leaving 7 bases between them. CDR3 in amino acids: CASSLGRYNEQFF. CDR3 bases: TGTGCCAGCAGTTTGGGCAGATACAATGAGCAGTTCTTC.

The CDR3 is CASNRNPSEPQHF. The CDR3 DNA reads as TGTGCCAGCAATCGAAATCCCTCGGAGCCCCAGCATTTT. V usage is TRBV28 and J usage is TRBJ1-5; D is undetermined. V gave up 7 bases and J gave up 8 bases, with 15 bases separating them. Germline-derived CDR1 and CDR2 are MDHEN and SYDVKM. The CDR3 spans 13 residues.

This clone was counted a single time. The V and J genes are TRBV6-2 or TRBV6-3 and TRBJ1-4; no clear D gene. V lost 5 bases and J 1 base, leaving 8 bases between the germline ends. Germline V lookup: CDR1 MNHEY, CDR2 SVGEGT. The length of the CDR3 is 14 residues. Here the CDR3 reads CASSLHQTNEKLFF. The CDR3 DNA sequence: TGTGCCAGCAGTCTACACCAAACTAATGAAAAACTGTTTTTT.

The chain combines TRBV6-5 with TRBJ2-7, with D possibly being TRBD2 (6 bases). The germline V gene has CDR1 MNHEY and CDR2 SVGAGI. V shed 9 bases and J shed 3 bases, with 12 bases lying between them. This CDR3 has 12 amino acids. The CDR3 sequence is CASGDFLYEQYF. The CDR3 DNA reads as TGTGCCAGTGGGGACTTCCTCTACGAGCAGTACTTC.

The V and J genes are TRBV3-1 (or the pseudogene TRBV3-2) and TRBJ2-1, with D perhaps TRBD1 or TRBD2 (5 bases each). Trimming removed 3 bases from V and 5 bases from J, with 14 bases in between. Germline V lookup: CDR1 LGHDT, CDR2 YNNKEL (reference sequence). CDR3 length: 15 residues. The CDR3 sequence: CASSQDMGSHNEQFF. CDR3 coding DNA: TGTGCCAGCAGCCAGGACATGGGGAGCCACAATGAGCAGTTCTTC.

The V gene is TRBV20-1, the J gene TRBJ1-6, with D uncertain. Between the trimmed V and J ends, which lost 3 bases and 4 bases, there was a span of 4 bases. The CDR3 covers 12 residues. Looked up from germline, CDR1 is DFQATT and CDR2 is SNEGSKA (reference sequence). The DNA of the CDR3 is TGCAGTGCTAGTCAGTATAATTCACCCCTCCACTTT. Translation gives CSASQYNSPLHF.

This clone appeared a few times. The V and J genes are TRBV2 and TRBJ1-5; TRBD1 aligns across 8 bases. Per germline, CDR1 SNHLY and CDR2 FYNNEI. This CDR3 is 15 amino acids long. Trimming removed 6 bases from V and 1 base from J; junction bases left unmatched: 5. The CDR3 DNA reads as TGTGCCAGCAGATATCAGGGGGCCAGCAATCAGCCCCAGCATTTT. Protein: CASRYQGASNQPQHF.

The chain carries TRBV4-3 and TRBJ2-2, with 12 bases aligning to TRBD2. The CDR3 spans 17 residues. CDR1 LGHNA and CDR2 YSLEER come from the germline V gene. Germline trimming cut 4 bases from V and 6 bases from J; bases unmatched to any gene: 9. Written as DNA, the CDR3 is TGCGCCAGCAGCCTCTGGACTAGCGGGACCCCCCCCGGGGAGCTGTTTTTT. Protein product: CASSLWTSGTPPGELFF.